The clone carrying this T cell receptor beta chain was counted a few times. Each CDR3 protein gets one entry after TCRdb re-called the 5' RACE reads with MiXCR. This table holds about 82,000 distinct CDR3 sequences, around 13% found once. Germline CDR1 is SNHLY and CDR2 is FYNNEI. V lost 2 bases and J 4 bases, leaving 14 bases between the germline ends. The CDR3 is 15 amino acids. The sample comes from a study of T-cell memory formation after mild COVID-19. Study context: The study found TCR clusters largely donor specific.

The chain has TRBV2 and TRBJ1-2, with D possibly matching TRBD1 (6 bases). The clonotype originates from a young man who had mild COVID-19 (a few samples of this study predate the infection). Cell type and time point are not known. What was sequenced was PBMCs or a T cell subset sorted from them (not recorded which). CDR3: CASSERAGEGYGYTF. The CDR3 nucleotides are TGTGCCAGCAGTGAAAGGGCAGGGGAAGGCTATGGCTACACCTTC. Combining the CDR3 with reference TRBV2 and TRBJ1-2 gives the whole variable domain EPEVTQTPSHQVTQMGQEVILRCVPISNHLYFYWYRQILGQKVEFLVSFYNNEISEKSEIFDDQFSVERPDGSNFTLKIRSTKLEDSAMYFCASSERAGEGYGYTFGSGTRLTVV.